Given below is one T cell receptor (beta chain) in context. Its cognate antigen is unknown. Germline V gene data show CDR1 as SGHTA and CDR2 as FQGNSA. The trim removed 1 base at V and 1 base at J, leaving 3 bases unmatched. This CDR3 spans 16 amino acids. The data are from a study of T cell responses to AZD1222 COVID-19 vaccine. The study, taken as a whole, reports: Across spike, vaccine-associated CD4 TCRs were found, dominant at 160-218 and 743-854. Repertoire sampling happened only post peak T cell response. Unmutated variant regions reportedly attract nearly half of all spike-specific TCRs.

TCRdb's table, derived via immunoSEQ multiplex PCR, lists solely in-frame clones and lacks some. The sample consists of over 130,000 clones, 85% to 95% of them appearing once. This chain uses TRBV7-2 with TRBJ2-1, with 8 bases lining up with TRBD2. The origin of this receptor is an adult in good health. The sample here was peripheral blood, taken on day 0 of AZD1222 vaccination. This CDR3 reads CASSLGPGGSYNEQFF. The CDR3 nucleotides read TGTGCCAGCAGCTTAGGTCCGGGAGGGTCCTACAATGAGCAGTTCTTC.